Below are 7 T cell receptor beta chains sequenced from a single sample in a study of cytomegalovirus exposure and HLA in healthy donors. The PCR had 60 Vbeta and 13 Jbeta primers. Sequenced by immunoSEQ multiplex PCR; TCRdb stores in-frame clones only, minus some. The profile shows 150,000 to 200,000 clones, approximately 71% of them singletons. The sequencing sample was made of PBMCs. These receptors originate from a woman under 30 in good health and CMV-seropositive.

This clone was found a few times. The V gene is TRBV19, the J gene TRBJ2-1; 7 bases line up with TRBD2. Trimming took 4 bases from V and 8 from J; bases not matched to a gene: 14. The CDR3 runs to 16 residues. The germline CDR1 and CDR2 sequences are LNHDA and SQIVND (reference sequence). In DNA, the CDR3 is TGTGCCAGTAGTAACCAGGGTTGGGGGGGGAGCGATGAGCAGTTCTTC. The encoded protein is CASSNQGWGGSDEQFF.

This chain joins TRBV6-5 and TRBJ2-2; possible D gene TRBD1, 7 bases. Germline CDR1 MNHEY, CDR2 SVGAGI. The CDR3 sequence is 16 residues long. Trimming stripped 2 bases from V and 6 bases from J, with 16 bases between. The CDR3 reads CASSYRGTAVPGELFF. CDR3 DNA: TGTGCCAGCAGTTACCGCGGGACAGCGGTCCCCGGGGAGCTGTTTTTT.

This chain connects TRBV5-8 to TRBJ1-2; the match to TRBD1 covers 9 bases. The CDR3 is made up of 15 amino acids. The ends lost 2 bases at V and 4 bases at J; junction bases unmatched: 6. Germline CDR1 SGHTS, CDR2 YDEGEE. CDR3 DNA: TGTGCCAGCAGCTTACCGGGACAGGGCCCCTATGGCTACACCTTC. Protein: CASSLPGQGPYGYTF. The full variable domain, with the rest looked up from reference TRBV5-8 and TRBJ1-2, is EAGVTQSPTHLIKTRGQQATLRCSPISGHTSVYWYQQALGLGLQFLLWYDEGEERNRGNFPPRFSGRQFPNYSSELNVNALELEDSALYLCASSLPGQGPYGYTFGSGTRLTVV.

The V and J genes are TRBV11-2 and TRBJ2-1, with 9 bases identical to TRBD2. V was clipped by 8 bases and J by 4 bases; unmatched bases: 12. Germline-derived CDR1 and CDR2 are SGHAT and FQNNGV. The CDR3 is made up of 16 amino acids. In DNA form, the CDR3 reads TGTGCCAGCGGACCAGGGGGACTAGCCGTTTACAATGAGCAGTTCTTC. Encoded protein: CASGPGGLAVYNEQFF.

This clone was seen just once. The J gene is TRBJ2-5, the V gene TRBV27; TRBD2 matches 12 bases. The CDR3 extends over 13 amino acids. With 3 bases clipped from V and 11 bases from J, the junction kept 4 bases outside the gene matches. CDR1 and CDR2 (germline): MNHEY, SMNVEV (reference sequence). In nucleotides, the CDR3 is TGTGCCAGCAGTTTGGGACTAGCGGGCTCTCAGTACTTC. Its translation is CASSLGLAGSQYF.

The rearrangement links TRBV9 to TRBJ1-1, with 8 bases identical to TRBD1. The CDR3 consists of 14 residues. CDR1 and CDR2 (germline): SGDLS, YYNGEE. Germline trimming cut 3 bases from V and 4 bases from J; bases unmatched to any gene: 5. This CDR3 reads CASSGQGASTEAFF. CDR3 bases: TGTGCCAGCAGCGGCCAGGGGGCGAGCACTGAAGCTTTCTTT.

In DNA, the CDR3 is TGTGCCAGCAGCCGAGCGGGGGGGAGATACAATGAGCAGTTCTTC. Its protein is CASSRAGGRYNEQFF. The V and J genes are TRBV5-4 and TRBJ2-1; 10 nucleotides line up with TRBD2. The ends lost 4 bases at V and 4 bases at J; junction bases unmatched: 5. The length of the CDR3 is 15 residues. Germline V gene sequence: CDR1 SGHNT, CDR2 YYREEE (reference sequence).